What follows are 12 T cell receptor beta chains derived from one specimen sequenced in a study of OX40 agonist ivuxolimab in advanced cancers. Clones were sequenced by immunoSEQ multiplex PCR, and TCRdb holds only the in-frame ones, with some missing. In the table there are fewer than 90,000 clones, roughly 92% of which are singletons. The sample in question was CD4+ or CD8+ T cells sorted from blood, obtained in a trial of the OX40 agonist ivuxolimab. These receptors all come from an adult with an advanced solid tumor such as melanoma, head and neck, liver or kidney cancer.

Only a few counts were recorded for this clone. The rearrangement links TRBV4-2 to TRBJ1-2; 7 bases are shared with TRBD1. The CDR3 covers 15 residues. J was trimmed by 2 bases and V by 0 bases; bases with no gene match: 3. In germline, CDR1 is LGHNA, CDR2 YNFKEQ. The CDR3 loop reads CASSQDDRANYGYTF. In DNA, the CDR3 is TGTGCCAGCAGCCAAGATGACAGGGCGAACTATGGCTACACCTTC.

CDR3 sequence: CASSEVRGGGIQYF. The CDR3 DNA reads as TGTGCCAGCAGTGAAGTCAGGGGGGGTGGCATTCAGTACTTC. The chain couples TRBV6-4 to TRBJ2-4, with D perhaps assigned TRBD1 or TRBD2 (7 bases each). V lost 3 bases and J lost 9, with 15 bases in between. The CDR3 length is 14 residues. Germline V CDR1 and CDR2: MRHNA, SNTAGT.

The DNA for the CDR3 is TGTGCCAGCAGCCAGGGCCGGATATTCCACGAGCAGTACTTC. It specifies CASSQGRIFHEQYF. The J gene is TRBJ2-7, the V gene TRBV7-2; TRBD1 might be the D (5 bases). CDR1 and CDR2 from the germline V gene are SGHTA and FQGNSA. Trimming left V 5 bases short and J 5 bases short, with 16 bases between. The CDR3 loop spans 14 amino acids.

The rearrangement uses TRBV29-1 and TRBJ2-3; the match to TRBD1 covers 9 bases. CDR1 is SQVTM, CDR2 ANQGSEA, per germline. CDR3 size: 15 residues. The J segment lost 3 bases and the V segment lost 2 bases, leaving 6 bases of the junction unmatched. CDR3 sequence: CSVELFGTGTDTQYF. DNA of the CDR3: TGCAGCGTTGAATTATTTGGGACAGGGACAGATACGCAGTATTTT.

V usage is TRBV7-2 and J usage is TRBJ2-7; TRBD1 is a possible D gene (5 bases). This CDR3 comprises 14 residues. V was trimmed by 5 bases and J by 4 bases, leaving 15 bases between them. The V gene's germline CDR1 is SGHTA and CDR2 FQGNSA. The CDR3: CASSRGESVYEQYF. CDR3 in DNA: TGTGCCAGCAGCAGGGGCGAGTCGGTGTACGAGCAGTACTTC.

The J gene is TRBJ1-2, the V gene TRBV15, with unresolved D. Germline assignment: CDR1 LNHNV and CDR2 YYDKDF (reference sequence). The length of the CDR3 is 17 residues. V lost 0 bases and J lost 3, with 17 bases in between. The CDR3 spells CATSRDIAAAGDYGYTF. In nucleotides, the CDR3 is TGTGCCACCAGCAGAGATATAGCGGCCGCCGGGGACTATGGCTACACCTTC.

V usage is TRBV5-1 and J usage is TRBJ2-7; possible D gene TRBD1, 5 bases. The V gene's germline CDR1 is SGHRS and CDR2 YFSETQ. This CDR3 is 14 amino acids long. Deletions cut 0 bases from V and 4 bases from J, with 11 bases between. The CDR3 spells CASSLAAGWYEQYF. The CDR3 DNA reads TGCGCCAGCAGCTTGGCGGCAGGGTGGTACGAGCAGTACTTC.

The gene calls are TRBV9 and TRBJ2-3; 8 bases agree with TRBD2. The CDR3 is 17 residues long. CDR1 and CDR2 (germline): SGDLS, YYNGEE. The V gene end was trimmed by 3 bases and the J gene end by 6 bases; junction bases not matched to a gene: 15. CDR3 sequence (DNA): TGTGCCAGCAGCGGACCCTCGGCGGGGGGCCCCGGGGATACGCAGTATTTT. It codes for CASSGPSAGGPGDTQYF.

This clone was seen once. The rearrangement links TRBV2 to TRBJ2-3, with a tentative D call TRBD1 (5 bases). Trimming took 9 bases from V and 9 from J, leaving 16 bases between them. Germline CDR1 is SNHLY and CDR2 is FYNNEI. CDR3 length equals 12 residues. The CDR3 region is CASGRYGATQYF. CDR3 nucleotide sequence: TGTGCCAGTGGGCGGTATGGGGCGACGCAGTATTTT.

The chain carries TRBV9 and TRBJ2-3; no definite D call. Germline CDR1 is SGDLS and CDR2 is YYNGEE. The germline V and J ends were trimmed by 4 bases and 6 bases, with 12 bases remaining between them. The length of the CDR3 is 13 residues. The CDR3 DNA reads as TGTGCCAGCAGCCTCCCACCCACCGATACGCAGTATTTT. Protein: CASSLPPTDTQYF.

The V and J genes are TRBV28 and TRBJ2-6, with TRBD2 identical over 13 bases. The germline V gene has CDR1 MDHEN and CDR2 SYDVKM. The CDR3 loop spans 18 amino acids. Unmatched junction bases numbered 5, after V lost 4 bases and J lost 2 bases. CDR3 DNA: TGTGCCAGCAGTTCGTTCGGACTAGCGGGAGCTGGGGCCAACGTCCTGACTTTC. Translated: CASSSFGLAGAGANVLTF.

The chain uses TRBV18 and TRBJ2-6; 8 positions agree with TRBD2. The CDR3 runs 17 residues. The V gene end was trimmed by 4 bases and the J gene end by 0 bases; junction bases not matched to a gene: 5. The V gene's germline CDR1 is KGHSH and CDR2 LQKENI. The CDR3 sequence: CASSRSGGLSGANVLTF. CDR3 DNA: TGTGCCAGCTCACGCAGCGGGGGCCTCTCTGGGGCCAACGTCCTGACTTTC.